What follows are 29 T cell receptor beta chains derived from one specimen sequenced in a study of molecular identifiers for immune sequencing clone quantification. TCRdb itself ran the PCR reads through MiXCR, one entry per CDR3 protein. The repertoire has about 65,000 distinct CDR3 sequences, 15% to 20% of them found once; the top ten carry approximately 1.6%. Input material: naive CD8+ T cells from blood, with Jurkat cell RNA spiked in. The subset denotes: FACS-sorted CD8+CD4-CCR7+CD45RA+ naive T cells. These TCRs come from a human donor in good health. Some libraries in this study had Jurkat cell RNA spiked in.

This clonotype was detected many times. The rearrangement uses TRBV5-6 and TRBJ2-7; D is perhaps TRBD2 (6 bases). Trimming took off 0 bases at V and 3 bases at J, with 13 bases between the two ends. CDR1 SGHDT and CDR2 YYEEEE come from the germline V gene. The CDR3 is 15 amino acids. CDR3 nucleotide sequence: TGTGCCAGCAGCTTGGCCTCTAGCGTAGACTACGAGCAGTACTTC. Translation gives CASSLASSVDYEQYF.

This clonotype showed up many times. The chain recombines TRBV11-2 with TRBJ2-7; D may be TRBD2 (7 bases). The CDR3 spans 15 residues. CDR1 and CDR2 from the germline V gene are SGHAT and FQNNGV. Between the trimmed V and J ends, which lost 1 base and 3 bases, there was a span of 13 bases. CDR3 bases: TGTGCCAGCAGCTTAGCCGGAGGGGGGGGCTACGAGCAGTACTTC. This codes for CASSLAGGGGYEQYF.

The sample holds many counts of this clonotype. The rearrangement joins TRBV30 to TRBJ2-7, with D tentatively TRBD1 or TRBD2 (5 bases each). V gave up 5 bases and J gave up 6 bases, with 17 bases separating them. Per germline, CDR1 GTSNPN and CDR2 SVGIG (reference sequence). This CDR3 has 13 amino acids. The CDR3 here is CAWRGPTGGEQYF. Written as DNA, the CDR3 is TGTGCCTGGCGCGGGCCGACTGGGGGCGAGCAGTACTTC.

This clonotype was observed at least ten times. The rearrangement links TRBV10-3 to TRBJ2-5; 8 bases fit TRBD1. Germline V gene data show CDR1 as ENHRY and CDR2 as SYGVKD. The CDR3 covers 14 residues. The V and J ends lost 3 bases and 1 base, in that order; junction bases with no gene match: 1. The CDR3 coding sequence is TGTGCCATCAGTGAAGGGACAGGCCAAGAGACCCAGTACTTC. It translates to CAISEGTGQETQYF.

In its sample, this clonotype was seen many times. The chain carries TRBV28 and TRBJ2-7; no firm D call. Germline V gene sequence: CDR1 MDHEN, CDR2 SYDVKM. Trimming left V 3 bases short and J 6 bases short, with 12 bases between. The length of the CDR3 is 13 residues. CDR3 protein: CASSLGWSPEQYF. The CDR3 bases are TGTGCCAGCAGTTTGGGATGGAGCCCCGAGCAGTACTTC.

To note about this clonotype: This may arise from a read error, as a much more abundant clone is one base away. The CDR3 bases are TGTGCCAGCAGCTCCCGGGACCTCTGCACCGGGGAGCTGTTTTTT. Protein: CASSSRDLCTGELFF. This rearrangement joins TRBV7-2 to TRBJ2-2; D assignment may be TRBD1 or TRBD2 (5 bases each). Trimming removed 4 bases from V and 4 bases from J, with 13 bases in between. CDR3 size: 15 residues. The germline gives CDR1 SGHTA, CDR2 FQGNSA.

This clonotype was seen many times. The V and J genes are TRBV19 and TRBJ2-5, with 10 bases lining up with TRBD1. Losses at the gene ends were 1 base for V and 0 bases for J; bases not matched to a gene: 5. The CDR3 is made up of 17 amino acids. The V gene's germline CDR1 is LNHDA and CDR2 SQIVND (reference sequence). CDR3 loop: CASSIVSDRGYQETQYF. DNA of the CDR3: TGTGCCAGTAGTATAGTCTCGGACAGGGGGTACCAAGAGACCCAGTACTTC.

This clonotype was observed many times. The chain has TRBV28 and TRBJ1-3; D uncertain. Germline V gene data show CDR1 as MDHEN and CDR2 as SYDVKM. There are 16 residues in the CDR3. The ends were cut back, 6 bases at V and 8 bases at J, with 23 bases in the middle. CDR3 region: CASSLSMAQERYTIYF. Here the CDR3 DNA reads TGTGCCAGCAGCTTAAGTATGGCCCAGGAAAGGTACACCATATATTTT.

This clonotype was observed at least ten times. This chain links TRBV2 with TRBJ1-5, with 7 positions matching TRBD1. The CDR3 length is 16 residues. V dropped 4 bases and J dropped 4; count of bases not matched to a gene: 10. Germline V gene sequence: CDR1 SNHLY, CDR2 FYNNEI. This chain's CDR3 is CASSVSWDSSNQPQHF. The CDR3 DNA reads TGTGCCAGCAGTGTCTCTTGGGACAGTAGTAATCAGCCCCAGCATTTT.

As concerns this clonotype: A read error may account for a junction end that differs from germline. The chain couples TRBV7-8 to TRBJ1-1, with a weak D call TRBD1 (6 bases). In germline, CDR1 is SGHVS, CDR2 FQNEAQ. The CDR3 spans 17 residues. Written as DNA, the CDR3 is TGTGCCAGCAGCTTAGCGAGGACAGAAATCTCGAACACTGGAGCTTTCTTT. Residues: CASSLARTEISNTGAFF.

The chain employs TRBV5-3 and TRBJ1-2; D remains unclear. TRBV5-3 is given ORF status, its function remaining uncertain. The CDR3 length is 15 residues. V lost 0 bases and J 1 base, leaving 10 bases between the germline ends. This CDR3 reads CARSLEDNSNYGYTF. CDR3 nucleotide sequence: TGTGCCAGAAGCTTGGAAGACAATAGTAACTATGGCTACACCTTC.

This clonotype was found a few times. A much larger clone is a single base away; this may be a read error. Written as DNA, the CDR3 is TGTGCCAGCAGCCAGGGGGGGGGATTACGGTATGGCTACACCTTC. Amino acids: CASSQGGGLRYGYTF. The rearrangement joins TRBV7-8 to TRBJ1-2, with TRBD1 matching over 7 bases. The V gene end was trimmed by 5 bases and the J gene end by 5 bases; junction bases not matched to a gene: 11. The V gene's germline CDR1 is SGHVS and CDR2 FQNEAQ. The length of the CDR3 is 15 residues.

This clonotype was observed many times. This chain uses TRBV4-1 with TRBJ2-1; no definite D call. CDR3 length equals 16 residues. From germline, CDR1 is MGHRA and CDR2 YSYEKL. The germline V and J ends were trimmed by 4 bases and 3 bases, with 16 bases remaining between them. CDR3 sequence reads: CASSLPVGGFYNEQFF. Written as DNA, the CDR3 is TGCGCCAGCAGCCTGCCCGTGGGTGGCTTCTACAATGAGCAGTTCTTC.

The V and J genes are TRBV28 and TRBJ2-7; 10 bases agree with TRBD1. J gave up 6 bases and V 5 bases, and 16 bases lay outside the gene matches. From germline, CDR1 is MDHEN and CDR2 SYDVKM. This CDR3 spans 17 amino acids. CDR3: CASSPQTGGGEFGEQYF. The DNA for the CDR3 is TGTGCCAGCAGTCCCCAGACAGGGGGCGGCGAGTTTGGCGAGCAGTACTTC.

J is TRBJ2-1 and V is TRBV20-1, with 11 bases identical to TRBD2. The CDR3 totals 19 residues. V was clipped by 7 bases and J by 0 bases; unmatched bases: 17. From germline, CDR1 is DFQATT and CDR2 SNEGSKA (reference sequence). CDR3 coding DNA: TGCAGTGGTTCGATGGCTAGCGGGAGGAAAGGTCTCTCCTACAATGAGCAGTTCTTC. It encodes CSGSMASGRKGLSYNEQFF.

This chain joins TRBV5-4 and TRBJ1-2; no firm D call. V was trimmed by 4 bases and J by 3 bases, leaving 16 bases between them. CDR3 length: 15 amino acids. Germline V gives CDR1 SGHNT, CDR2 YYREEE (reference sequence). The CDR3 nucleotides read TGTGCCAGCAGCATCGTCAGTCAAATTGACTATGGCTACACCTTC. Amino acids: CASSIVSQIDYGYTF.

Worth noting for this clonotype: This may come from a read error, since a much larger clone is one base off. The chain has TRBV7-8 and TRBJ2-1; 7 bases match TRBD2. The junction had 20 bases not matched to a gene; V was cut back by 5 bases and J by 4 bases. Per the germline V gene, CDR1 is SGHVS and CDR2 is FQNEAQ. The CDR3 is 19 amino acids. The CDR3 loop reads CASSRGLSPSSGLYNEQFF. In DNA, the CDR3 is TGTGCCAGCAGCCGGGGCCTTTCCCCTTCTAGCGGCTTATACAATGAGCAGTTCTTC.

This clonotype was recorded many times. V usage is TRBV5-6 and J usage is TRBJ2-2; 10 bases agree with TRBD2. The V segment lost 4 bases and the J segment 5 bases; nucleotides outside the gene matches: 11. The V gene's germline CDR1 is SGHDT and CDR2 YYEEEE. This CDR3 comprises 17 residues. The DNA for the CDR3 is TGTGCCAGCAGCCCAACTATAGCGGGAGGATATACCGGGGAGCTGTTTTTT. It is translated as CASSPTIAGGYTGELFF.

This clonotype appeared many times. V usage is TRBV10-3 and J usage is TRBJ2-7; D remains unclear. The CDR3 is made up of 13 amino acids. CDR1 and CDR2 (germline): ENHRY, SYGVKD. Trimming removed 3 bases at V and 2 bases at J, with 8 bases between. This chain's CDR3 is CAISEVRTYEQYF. The CDR3 DNA sequence: TGTGCCATCAGTGAAGTCAGAACCTACGAGCAGTACTTC.

The sample holds many counts of this clonotype. The chain is built from TRBV7-9 and TRBJ2-5, with D possibly TRBD2 on 5 matching bases. With 5 bases removed from V and 5 bases from J, the gap between germline ends came to 15 bases. CDR3 length equals 14 residues. CDR1 and CDR2 (germline): SEHNR, FQNEAQ (reference sequence). The CDR3 DNA reads TGTGCCAGCAGCCCCCCAGTCGGCGGGGAGACCCAGTACTTC. Residues: CASSPPVGGETQYF.

This clonotype was detected ten times or more. V usage is TRBV29-1 and J usage is TRBJ2-5; a weak D match, TRBD1 (5 bases). Germline assignment: CDR1 SQVTM and CDR2 ANQGSEA. The CDR3 contains 13 residues. V lost 5 bases and J lost 1, with 11 bases in between. The CDR3 here is CSVPPRAQETQYF. CDR3 nucleotides: TGCAGCGTTCCCCCCAGGGCCCAAGAGACCCAGTACTTC.

V gene TRBV27 combines with J gene TRBJ2-7; TRBD1 matches at 8 bases. The CDR3 contains 13 residues. Germline V gives CDR1 MNHEY, CDR2 SMNVEV (reference sequence). After removal of 4 bases from V and 3 bases from J, the junction contained 2 bases not matched to a gene. CDR3 protein: CASSSGGFYEQYF. The CDR3, as DNA: TGTGCCAGCAGTTCAGGGGGCTTCTACGAGCAGTACTTC.

This clonotype occurred a few times. The V call is TRBV24-1, the J call TRBJ2-3; TRBD1 might be the D (6 bases). The CDR3 loop spans 14 amino acids. Trimming cost V 4 bases and J 0 bases, with 7 bases left between them. CDR1 KGHDR and CDR2 SFDVKD come from the germline V gene. The CDR3 loop reads CATSEQGSTDTQYF. Written as DNA, the CDR3 is TGTGCCACCAGTGAACAGGGAAGCACAGATACGCAGTATTTT.

This clonotype showed up just a few times. V is TRBV2 and J is TRBJ1-2, with a weak D call TRBD1 (6 bases). There are 16 residues in the CDR3. Germline CDR1 SNHLY, CDR2 FYNNEI. V was cut by 0 bases and J by 2 bases, with 13 bases left in between. CDR3: CASSEAGFQGNYGYTF. CDR3 coding DNA: TGTGCCAGCAGTGAAGCGGGATTCCAGGGGAACTATGGCTACACCTTC.

This clonotype has ten or more counts. The J gene is TRBJ2-3, the V gene TRBV5-1; D tentatively fits TRBD1 or TRBD2 (5 bases each). The ends were cut back, 0 bases at V and 2 bases at J, with 13 bases in the middle. The germline V gene encodes CDR1 SGHRS and CDR2 YFSETQ. The CDR3 is 16 amino acids. This CDR3 is CASSLVAGTHTDTQYF. Written as DNA, the CDR3 is TGCGCCAGCAGCTTGGTCGCCGGGACCCACACAGATACGCAGTATTTT.

This clonotype was found many times. The chain is built from TRBV6-5 and TRBJ1-5; weak D call: TRBD1 (5 bases). The CDR3 extends over 14 amino acids. Trimming stripped 2 bases from V and 7 bases from J, with 12 bases between. CDR1 MNHEY and CDR2 SVGAGI come from the germline V gene. The CDR3 loop is CASSYGGDSQPQHF. CDR3 bases: TGTGCCAGCAGTTACGGGGGGGATTCACAGCCCCAGCATTTT.

This clonotype was counted at least ten times. The chain employs TRBV27 and TRBJ2-3; possible D gene TRBD2, 6 bases. The CDR3 covers 15 residues. Trimming stripped 1 base from V and 3 bases from J, with 11 bases between. The germline V gene has CDR1 MNHEY and CDR2 SMNVEV (reference sequence). CDR3 in DNA: TGTGCCAGCAGTTTATGGCCCAGCGGGACAGATACGCAGTATTTT. This translates into CASSLWPSGTDTQYF.

This clonotype showed up just a few times. A junction boundary mismatches the germline segment, possibly from a read error. The CDR3 nucleotides are TGTGCCGGCAGCTCCGGGACAGGGTCCTACGAGCAGTACTTC. Translated: CAGSSGTGSYEQYF. V is TRBV11-2 and J is TRBJ2-7; TRBD1 agrees at 9 bases. This CDR3 has 14 amino acids. CDR1 is SGHAT, CDR2 FQNNGV, per germline.

In this sample, this clonotype turned up many times. V usage is TRBV6-5 and J usage is TRBJ1-1; possibly TRBD1 for D (5 bases). CDR1 is MNHEY and CDR2 is SVGAGI in the germline V gene. V lost 1 base to trimming and J lost 3 bases, with 24 bases between them. The CDR3 consists of 19 residues. CDR3 loop: CASSYYSSDPQDLDTEAFF. The DNA for the CDR3 is TGTGCCAGCAGTTACTACAGTTCTGACCCACAGGATTTGGACACTGAAGCTTTCTTT.